The subject of this entry is one TCR beta chain. Its specificity is not known. CDR1 and CDR2 from the germline V gene are MNHEY and SMNVEV (reference sequence). The length of the CDR3 is 13 residues. This entry is derived from a study of monozygotic twins with inflammatory bowel disease. Study-wide results and limits: Fewer clonotypes were shared with others by IBD patients than by healthy twins, especially with disease activity.

TCRdb reprocessed the 5' RACE reads and stores each CDR3 protein as one record, lacking DNA. This repertoire includes some 150,000 distinct CDR3 sequences. The specimen was blood. The chain combines TRBV27 with TRBJ1-5. This TCR derives from a human donor with ulcerative colitis or Crohn's disease, or a healthy co-twin of an affected twin (not recorded which). This chain's CDR3 is CASSGRPNQPQHF.